This TCR beta chain was profiled in a study of T cell responses to AZD1222 COVID-19 vaccine. The V end was cut by 5 bases, the J end by 5 bases, with 15 bases between. Germline assignment: CDR1 SGHTA and CDR2 FQGTGA. This CDR3 comprises 15 residues. Profiling relied on immunoSEQ multiplex PCR, and the TCRdb table lists in-frame clones only, not all of them. The repertoire holds 150,000 to 170,000 clones, with 70% to 90% as singletons. The chain combines TRBV7-3 with TRBJ2-2; D is perhaps TRBD2 (6 bases). The sequenced sample was peripheral blood, obtained on day 0 of MenACWY control vaccination. This sequence was found in an adult in good health. The CDR3 DNA is TGTGCCAGCAGCCCTAGACCTGGGGGGACCGGGGAGCTGTTTTTT. As protein: CASSPRPGGTGELFF.